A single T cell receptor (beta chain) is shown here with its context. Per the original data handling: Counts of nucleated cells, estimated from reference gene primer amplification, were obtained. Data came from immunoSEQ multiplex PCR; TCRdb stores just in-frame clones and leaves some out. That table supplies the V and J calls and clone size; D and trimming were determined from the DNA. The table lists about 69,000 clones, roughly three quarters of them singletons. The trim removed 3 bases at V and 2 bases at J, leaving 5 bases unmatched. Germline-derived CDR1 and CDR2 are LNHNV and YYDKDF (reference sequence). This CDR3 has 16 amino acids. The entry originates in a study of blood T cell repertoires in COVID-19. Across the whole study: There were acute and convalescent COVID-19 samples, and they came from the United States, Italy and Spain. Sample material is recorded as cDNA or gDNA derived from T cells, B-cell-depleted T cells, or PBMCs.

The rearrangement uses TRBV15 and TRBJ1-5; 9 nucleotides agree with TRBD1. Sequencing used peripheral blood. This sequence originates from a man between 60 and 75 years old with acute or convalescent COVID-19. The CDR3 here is CATSRGDRGGNQPQHF. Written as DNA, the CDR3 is TGTGCCACCAGCAGGGGCGACAGGGGGGGCAATCAGCCCCAGCATTTT.